This T cell receptor (beta chain) is from a study of blood T cell repertoires in COVID-19. About the study: COVID-19 samples from acute and convalescent phases originated in the United States, Italy and Spain. Sources were T cells, B-cell-depleted T cells, or PBMCs; the material itself was cDNA or gDNA.

Germline V gene sequence: CDR1 LGHNA, CDR2 YSLEER. V was pared by 1 base and J by 0 bases, with 12 bases of the junction left unmatched. This CDR3 contains 21 residues. Per the original data handling: Amplified reference gene primers provided the basis for estimating nucleated cell counts. The method was immunoSEQ multiplex PCR; TCRdb's version includes in-frame clones alone and lacks a portion of them. The D gene and trimming were derived from the DNA, and the V and J assignments and clone size from that table. Of over 150,000 clones listed, around four fifths are singletons. The clonotype was recovered from a man aged 70-80 years with acute or convalescent COVID-19. The V gene is TRBV4-3, the J gene TRBJ2-3; 14 positions agree with TRBD2. What was sequenced was peripheral blood. The CDR3 here is CASSQAVFGTSGSLSTDTQYF. In nucleotides, the CDR3 is TGCGCCAGCAGCCAAGCCGTGTTTGGGACTAGCGGGAGTCTTAGCACAGATACGCAGTATTTT.